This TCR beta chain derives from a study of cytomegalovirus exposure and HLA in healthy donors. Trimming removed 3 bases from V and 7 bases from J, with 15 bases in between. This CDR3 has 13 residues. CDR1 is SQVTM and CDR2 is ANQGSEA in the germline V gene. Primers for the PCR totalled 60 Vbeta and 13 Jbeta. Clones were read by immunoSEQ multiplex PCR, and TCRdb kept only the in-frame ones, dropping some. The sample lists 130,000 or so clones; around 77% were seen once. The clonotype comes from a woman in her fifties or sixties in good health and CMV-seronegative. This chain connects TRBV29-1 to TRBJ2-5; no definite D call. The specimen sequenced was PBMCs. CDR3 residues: CSVESWAAGTQYF. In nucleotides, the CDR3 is TGCAGCGTTGAGTCGTGGGCAGCTGGGACCCAGTACTTC.